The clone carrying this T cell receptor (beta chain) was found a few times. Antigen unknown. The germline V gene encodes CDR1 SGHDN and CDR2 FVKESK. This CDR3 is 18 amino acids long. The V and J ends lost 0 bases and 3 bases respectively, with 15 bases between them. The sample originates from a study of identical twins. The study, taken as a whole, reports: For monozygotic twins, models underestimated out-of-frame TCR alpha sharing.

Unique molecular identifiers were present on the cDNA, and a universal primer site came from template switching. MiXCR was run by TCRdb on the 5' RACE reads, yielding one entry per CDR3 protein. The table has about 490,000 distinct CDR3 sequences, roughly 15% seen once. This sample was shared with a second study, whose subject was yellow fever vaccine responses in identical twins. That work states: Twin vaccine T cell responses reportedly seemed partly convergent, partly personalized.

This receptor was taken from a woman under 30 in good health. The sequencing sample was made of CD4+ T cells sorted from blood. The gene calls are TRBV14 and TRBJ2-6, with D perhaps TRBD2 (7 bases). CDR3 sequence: CASSQDLRGRRGANVLTF. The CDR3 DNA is TGTGCCAGCAGCCAAGATTTGCGGGGGCGACGTGGGGCCAACGTCCTGACTTTC.